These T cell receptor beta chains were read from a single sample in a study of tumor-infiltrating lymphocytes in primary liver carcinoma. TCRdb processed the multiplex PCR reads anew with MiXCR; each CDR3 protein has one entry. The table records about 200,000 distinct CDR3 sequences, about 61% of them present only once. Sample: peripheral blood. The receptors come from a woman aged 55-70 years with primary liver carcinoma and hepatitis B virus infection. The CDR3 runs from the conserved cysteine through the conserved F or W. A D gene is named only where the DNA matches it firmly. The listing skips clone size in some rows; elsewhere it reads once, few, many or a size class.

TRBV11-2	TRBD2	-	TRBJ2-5	TGTGCCAGCAGCTCGGGACTAGCGTGGGGCCAAGAGACCCCGTACTTC	CASSSGLAWGQETPYF
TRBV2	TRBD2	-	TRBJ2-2	TGTGCCAGCAGTCGACCTGGACTAGCGGGAGGGAACACCGGGGAGCTGTTTTTT	CASSRPGLAGGNTGELFF
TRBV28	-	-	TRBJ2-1	TGTGCCAGCAGTTCTGGTGGGAATGAGCAGCTCTTC	CASSSGGNEQLF
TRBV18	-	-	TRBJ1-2	TGTGCCAGCTCACCCCTCCCGGAGGGGGGGGAGAGTGGCTACACCTTC	CASSPLPEGGESGYTF
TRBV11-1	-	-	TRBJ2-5	TGTGACAGCAGCCCTCTTATACCAGCGGTAGACCAAGAGACCCAGTACTTC	CDSSPLIPAVDQETQYF
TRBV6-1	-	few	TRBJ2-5	TGTGCCAGCAGTGAAAATGTCTGGGGCCAAGAGACCCAGTACTTC	CASSENVWGQETQYF
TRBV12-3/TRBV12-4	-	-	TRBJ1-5	TGTGCCAGCAGTTTTGGCGGTAGCAATCAGCCCCAGCATTTT	CASSFGGSNQPQHF
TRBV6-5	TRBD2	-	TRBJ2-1	TGTGCCAGCAGTCCCATCCCTAGCGGAGTCGTGTACGATGAGCAGTTCTTC	CASSPIPSGVVYDEQFF
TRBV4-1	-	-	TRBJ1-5	TGCGCCAACTGCCAAGAAAACAAGGGCGGTCAGCCCCAGCATTTT	CANCQENKGGQPQHF
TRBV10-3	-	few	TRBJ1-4	TGTGCCATCAGTGAGAGAGGACCCAGGGGAGGAGATGAAAAACTGTTTTTT	CAISERGPRGGDEKLFF
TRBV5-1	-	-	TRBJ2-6	TGCGCCAGCAGTTTTGCGACTGGGGCCAACGTCCTGACTTTC	CASSFATGANVLTF
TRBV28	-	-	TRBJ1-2	TGTGCCAGCAGTTTCACGGGGGGCGAAGCTAACTATGGCTACACCTTC	CASSFTGGEANYGYTF
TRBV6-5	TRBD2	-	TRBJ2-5	TGTGCCAGCAGTTACGGGCTAGCGGGAGGTCAAGAGACCCAGTACTTC	CASSYGLAGGQETQYF
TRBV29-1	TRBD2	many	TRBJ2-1	TGCAGCGTTGCCCAGCGGGAGGGGCACAATGAGCAGTTCTTC	CSVAQREGHNEQFF
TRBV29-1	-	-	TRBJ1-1	TGCAGTGCTGGCAGGGGAGGAGTGAACACTGAAGCTTTCTTT	CSAGRGGVNTEAFF
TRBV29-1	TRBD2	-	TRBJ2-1	TGCAGCGTTGCGATGAGGGGGACCAGCGGGAGCAATGAGCAGTTCTTC	CSVAMRGTSGSNEQFF
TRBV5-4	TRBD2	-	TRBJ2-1	TGCACAACTAGCGGAAGGAGCGCCTACAATGAGCAGTTCTTC	CTTSGRSAYNEQFF
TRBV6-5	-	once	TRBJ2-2	TGTGCCAGCAGTCGCCTCCTAGTGGGGGGCGGGGAGCTGTTTTTT	CASSRLLVGGGELFF
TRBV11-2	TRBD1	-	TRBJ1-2	TGTGCCAGCAGCTTAGACGCGGGGACAGGGGGCAACTACACCTTC	CASSLDAGTGGNYTF
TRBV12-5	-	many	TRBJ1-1	TGTGCTAGTGGTTTGGGTCCAGGGTCCACTGAAGCTTTCTTT	CASGLGPGSTEAFF
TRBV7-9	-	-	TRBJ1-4	TGTGCCAGCAGCCCCGGCGGCCGCGGGACTGAAAAACTGTTTTTT	CASSPGGRGTEKLFF
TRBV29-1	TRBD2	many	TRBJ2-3	TGCAGCGTTGTGGGGGAAGAGGGACTAGCGGGATTCACAGATACGCAGTATTTT	CSVVGEEGLAGFTDTQYF
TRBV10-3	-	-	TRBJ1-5	TGCGCCATCTCGACGACAAGTCAGCCCCAGCATTTT	CAISTTSQPQHF
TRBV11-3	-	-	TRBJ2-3	TGTGCCAGCAGCTTCAATGAAGATACGCAGTATTTT	CASSFNEDTQYF
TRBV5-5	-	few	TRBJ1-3	TGTGCCAGCAGCTTGGCAGTCCAGTCTGGAAACACCATATATTTT	CASSLAVQSGNTIYF